Below, one T cell receptor beta chain is given with its context. Its cognate antigen is unknown. This sample stems from a study of response to subunit inactivated influenza vaccine. Trimming shortened V by 6 bases and J by 5 bases, and 16 bases separated the two germline ends. The CDR3 has 14 amino acids. Looked up from germline, CDR1 is MNHEY and CDR2 is SVGEGT. TCRdb ran MiXCR on the RT-PCR reads and lists one entry per CDR3 protein. In the table there are about 520,000 distinct CDR3 sequences, about 25% of which are singletons. Regarding the study as a whole: Each seasonal flu vaccination may recruit only limited new T cells, authors suggested.

This sequence was found in a man aged 50 or older who received an inactivated influenza vaccine. Sequenced here: CD4+ T cells sorted from PBMCs, sampled around 5 days after vaccination. The rearrangement joins TRBV6-2 or TRBV6-3 to TRBJ1-1, with D tentatively TRBD1 (5 bases). CDR3: CASSTPGGRTEAFF. The DNA for the CDR3 is TGTGCCAGCAGCACCCCCGGGGGACGGACTGAAGCTTTCTTT.